This TCR beta chain comes out of a study of shared clonotypes between healthy human individuals. About the research overall: The cohort had two women and a few men, ages 18 to 49. Study-level points and caveats: Against clonotypes common to all four donors, non-shared ones had lower generation probabilities.

On this clone: What it binds is not known.

Here immunoSEQ multiplex PCR was the method, and the copy in TCRdb shows in-frame clones only, minus some. The table has around 2.5 million clones, roughly 93% seen once; the top ten hold about 0.38%. Sequencing was performed on naive CD4+ T cells from PBMCs. Subset given: CD45RA+ positively selected. This clonotype was obtained from a man aged 18 to 29 in good health. Some clones in this sample may be carry-over from other donors' samples.

The CDR3, as DNA: TGTGCCAGCAGCCAAGCAGGGTTGGATGAGCAGTTCTTC. Translated: CASSQAGLDEQFF. V gene TRBV14 combines with J gene TRBJ2-1; the D gene is possibly TRBD1 (5 bases). V was cut by 1 base and J by 8 bases, with 9 bases left in between. The CDR3 consists of 13 residues. Germline-derived CDR1 and CDR2 are SGHDN and FVKESK.